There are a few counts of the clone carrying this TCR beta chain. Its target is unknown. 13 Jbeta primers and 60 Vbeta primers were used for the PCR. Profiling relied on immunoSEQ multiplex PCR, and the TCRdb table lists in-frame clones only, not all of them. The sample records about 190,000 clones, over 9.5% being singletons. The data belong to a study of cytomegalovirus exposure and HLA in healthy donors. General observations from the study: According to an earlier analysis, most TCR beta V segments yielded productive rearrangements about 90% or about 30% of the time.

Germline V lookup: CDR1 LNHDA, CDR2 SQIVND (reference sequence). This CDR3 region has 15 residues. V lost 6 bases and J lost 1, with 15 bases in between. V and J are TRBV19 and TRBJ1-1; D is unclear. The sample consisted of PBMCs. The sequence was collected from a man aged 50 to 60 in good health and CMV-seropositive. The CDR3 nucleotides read TGTGCCAGTAGGGGCCCGATGGCCCCGAACACTGAAGCTTTCTTT. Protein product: CASRGPMAPNTEAFF.